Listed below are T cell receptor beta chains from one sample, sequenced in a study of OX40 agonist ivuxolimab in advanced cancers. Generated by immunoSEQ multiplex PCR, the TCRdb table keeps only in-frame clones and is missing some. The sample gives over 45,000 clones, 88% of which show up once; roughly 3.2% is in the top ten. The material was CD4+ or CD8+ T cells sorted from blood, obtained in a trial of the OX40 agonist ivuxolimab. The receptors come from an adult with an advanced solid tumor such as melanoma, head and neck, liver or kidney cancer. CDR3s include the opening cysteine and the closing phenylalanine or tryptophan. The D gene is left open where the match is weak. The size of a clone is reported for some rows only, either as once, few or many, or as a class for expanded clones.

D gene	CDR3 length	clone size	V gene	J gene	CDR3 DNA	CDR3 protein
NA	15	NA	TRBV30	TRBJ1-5	TGTGCCTGGAGTGCCCGGGCTGGGGGCAATCAGCCCCAGCATTTT	CAWSARAGGNQPQHF
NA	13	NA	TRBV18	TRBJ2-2	TGTGCCAGCTCACCTGACAGAACCGGGGAGCTGTTTTTT	CASSPDRTGELFF
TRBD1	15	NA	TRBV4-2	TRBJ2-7	TGTGCCAGCAGACACTCGGGACAGGGTGACTACGAGCAGTACTTC	CASRHSGQGDYEQYF
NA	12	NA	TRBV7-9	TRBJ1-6	TGTGCCAGCAGCCGTGGGAATTCACCCCTCCACTTT	CASSRGNSPLHF
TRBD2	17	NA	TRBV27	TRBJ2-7	TGTGCCAGCAGTTTATTGACTAGCGGGATGGGCCCTGCCGAGCAGTACTTC	CASSLLTSGMGPAEQYF
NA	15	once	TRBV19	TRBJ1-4	TGTGCCAGTAGTATAGATCAAGGGGGAGGAGAAAAACTGTTTTTT	CASSIDQGGGEKLFF
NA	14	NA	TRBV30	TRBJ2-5	TGTGCCTGGAGGGCCAGGGGAAGCCAAGAGACCCAGTACTTC	CAWRARGSQETQYF
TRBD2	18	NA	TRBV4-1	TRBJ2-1	TGCGCCAGCAGCCAAACCGGGACTAGCGGGGGTTATTACAATGAGCAGTTCTTC	CASSQTGTSGGYYNEQFF
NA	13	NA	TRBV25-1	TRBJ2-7	TGTGCCAGCAGTGATCCCTTCTCCTACGAGCAGTACTTC	CASSDPFSYEQYF
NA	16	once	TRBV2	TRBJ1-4	TGTGCCAGCAGTTCGACGACAGGCGTGTTTAATGAAAAACTGTTTTTT	CASSSTTGVFNEKLFF
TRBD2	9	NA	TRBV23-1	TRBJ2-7	TGCGCCCCGGGGGGAGAGCAGTACTTC	CAPGGEQYF
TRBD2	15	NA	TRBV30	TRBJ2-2	TGTGCCTGGAGCCGAGGGCTAGCGGGTCCCGGGGAGCTGTTTTTT	CAWSRGLAGPGELFF
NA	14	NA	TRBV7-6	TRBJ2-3	TGTGCCAGCAGCTTAGGCCAAAACACAGATACGCAGTATTTT	CASSLGQNTDTQYF
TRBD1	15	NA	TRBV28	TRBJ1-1	TGTGCCAGCAGTCTACAGGGGGCTGCGTACACTGAAGCTTTCTTT	CASSLQGAAYTEAFF
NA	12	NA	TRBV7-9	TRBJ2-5	TGTGCCAGCAGCTCAGGGGGGGAGACCCAGTACTTC	CASSSGGETQYF
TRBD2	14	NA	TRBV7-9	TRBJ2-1	TGTGCCAGCAGCTTAAAGTCGGCGGGAGAGGAGCAGTTCTTC	CASSLKSAGEEQFF
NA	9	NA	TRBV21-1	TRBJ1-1	TGTGCCAGGCGGGCTGAAGCTTTCTTT	CARRAEAFF
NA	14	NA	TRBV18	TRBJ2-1	TGTGCCAGCTCACCCACTGAAAGTTACAATGAGCAGTTCTTC	CASSPTESYNEQFF
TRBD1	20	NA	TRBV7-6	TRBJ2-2	TGTGCCAGCAGCTTAACCAATGCGGGACAGGCGGTTAAGAACACCGGGGAGCTGTTTTTT	CASSLTNAGQAVKNTGELFF
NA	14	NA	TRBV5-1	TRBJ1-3	TGCGCCAGCAGCTTGGGCGCCTCTGGAAACACCATATATTTT	CASSLGASGNTIYF
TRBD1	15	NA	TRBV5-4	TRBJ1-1	TGTGCCAGCAGCCTCCCACAGGGGCTGAACACTGAAGCTTTCTTT	CASSLPQGLNTEAFF
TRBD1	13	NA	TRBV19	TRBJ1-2	TGTGCCACCAGGCGGGACAGGGGAGATGGCTACACCTTC	CATRRDRGDGYTF
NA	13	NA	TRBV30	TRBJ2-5	TGTGCCTGGAGCCCGGGGGTAGTGGAGACCCAGTACTTC	CAWSPGVVETQYF
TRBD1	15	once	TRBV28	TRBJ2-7	TGTGCCAGCAGTTACCGACAGGGAAGAAATAACGAGCAGTACTTC	CASSYRQGRNNEQYF
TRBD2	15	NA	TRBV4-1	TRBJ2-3	TGCGCCAGCAGCCAAGAACTAGCGGGGGATGATACGCAGTATTTT	CASSQELAGDDTQYF
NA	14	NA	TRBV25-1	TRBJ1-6	TGTGCCAGCAGTGGGGCCTTCTATAATTCACCCCTCCACTTT	CASSGAFYNSPLHF
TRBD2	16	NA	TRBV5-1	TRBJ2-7	TGCGCCAGCAGCGAAGCCACTAGCGTTTTTCTCGGGGAGCAGTACTTC	CASSEATSVFLGEQYF
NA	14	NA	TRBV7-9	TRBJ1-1	TGTGCCAGCAGCTTATTCTTGGGGGGAACTGAAGCTTTCTTT	CASSLFLGGTEAFF
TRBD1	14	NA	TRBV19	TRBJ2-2	TGTGCCAGTAGAGGGGGCGCAGAGACCGGGGAGCTGTTTTTT	CASRGGAETGELFF
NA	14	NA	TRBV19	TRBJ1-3	TGTGCCAGTAATCCCGGAGCGGGGGGAAACACCATATATTTT	CASNPGAGGNTIYF
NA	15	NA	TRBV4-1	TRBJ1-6	TGCGCCAGCAGCCAAGCGGGATCCAAAGGGAGGACCCTCCACTTT	CASSQAGSKGRTLHF
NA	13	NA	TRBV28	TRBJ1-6	TGTGCCAGCAGTTCAACCTGGGCTTCACCCCTCCACTTT	CASSSTWASPLHF
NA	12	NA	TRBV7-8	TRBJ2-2	TGTGCCAGCTATCCGGGCGGCGGGGAGCTGTTTTTT	CASYPGGGELFF
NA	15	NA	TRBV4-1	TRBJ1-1	TGCGCCAGCAGCCAAGCGCGGCAGATGAACACTGAAGCTTTCTTT	CASSQARQMNTEAFF
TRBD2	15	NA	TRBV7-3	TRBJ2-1	TGTGCCAGCAGCTCCTGGACTAGCGGGAAAGATGAGCAGTTCTTC	CASSSWTSGKDEQFF
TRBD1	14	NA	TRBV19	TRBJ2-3	TGTGCCAGTAGGGACAGGGGATTGGCAGATACGCAGTATTTT	CASRDRGLADTQYF
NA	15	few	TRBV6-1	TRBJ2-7	TGTGCCAGCAGAGCGTTAACGCCCGGTTCCTACGAGCAGTACTTC	CASRALTPGSYEQYF
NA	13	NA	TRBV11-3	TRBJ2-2	TGTGCCAGCAGCTCCCGGGGTACCGGGGAGCTGTTTTTT	CASSSRGTGELFF
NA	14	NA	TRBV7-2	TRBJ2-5	TGTGCCAGCAGCCCCCAGCCGGGGGCGGAGACCCAGTACTTC	CASSPQPGAETQYF
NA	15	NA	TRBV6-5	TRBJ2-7	TGTGCCAGCAGGGGCGCGGAAGGGGGTACCTACGAGCAGTACTTC	CASRGAEGGTYEQYF
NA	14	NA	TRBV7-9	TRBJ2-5	TGTGCCAGCAGCTTAGTCGGACTTCAAGAGACCCAGTACTTC	CASSLVGLQETQYF
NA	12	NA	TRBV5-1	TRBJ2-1	TGCGCCAGCAGCTCGGGACGTCCGAGGCAGTTCTTC	CASSSGRPRQFF
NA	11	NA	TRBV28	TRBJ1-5	TGTGCCAGCGCAAGGACCCAGCCCCAGCATTTT	CASARTQPQHF
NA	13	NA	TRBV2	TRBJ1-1	TGTGCCAGCAGACCGGAAGGGAACACTGAAGCTTTCTTT	CASRPEGNTEAFF
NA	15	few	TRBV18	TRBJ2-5	TGTGCCAGCTCCTCCGGGACTGGAGGGGAAGAGACCCAGTACTTC	CASSSGTGGEETQYF
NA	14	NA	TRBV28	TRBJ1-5	TGTGCCAGCAGCATAACACAGGGCCTAGGGCCCCAGCATTTT	CASSITQGLGPQHF
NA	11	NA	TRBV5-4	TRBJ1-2	TGTGCCAGCAGCTTATCAGGGGGCTACACCTTC	CASSLSGGYTF
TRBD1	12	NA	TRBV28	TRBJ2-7	TGTGCCAGCAGTTTAACAGGGGCCGAGCAGTACTTC	CASSLTGAEQYF
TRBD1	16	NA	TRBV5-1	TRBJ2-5	TGCGCCAGCAGTTCCGGGACAGGGAGCTTTCGAGAGACCCAGTACTTC	CASSSGTGSFRETQYF
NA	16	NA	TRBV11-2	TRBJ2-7	TGTGCCAGCAGCTTAGCGGTAGGGTCCGCGTTGGGAGAGCAGTACTTC	CASSLAVGSALGEQYF
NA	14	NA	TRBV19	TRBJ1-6	TGTGCCAGTACGACCGGGGGTAGAGGATCACCCCTCCACTTT	CASTTGGRGSPLHF
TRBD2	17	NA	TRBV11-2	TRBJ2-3	TGTGCCAGCAGCTTACCCGGGACTACAACAGGTCGAGATACGCAGTATTTT	CASSLPGTTTGRDTQYF
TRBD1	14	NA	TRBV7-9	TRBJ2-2	TGTGCCAGCAGCTTAGGACAGGGTATCGGGGAGCTGTTTTTT	CASSLGQGIGELFF